These 21 T cell receptor beta chains were all obtained from the same sample, sequenced in a study of CD8+ T cells in alopecia areata. cDNA reverse transcribed from extracted RNA served as the sequencing template. The assay was immunoSEQ multiplex PCR, and TCRdb's table has in-frame clones only and misses some. The table lists fewer than 110,000 clones, 55% of them singletons, with more than 8% in the top ten. The sequenced material came from CD4+ T cells sorted from blood. The receptors here all came from a human donor in good health.

The V call is TRBV7-2, the J call TRBJ1-2, with 10 bases matching TRBD1. The V segment lost 4 bases and the J segment 6 bases; nucleotides outside the gene matches: 5. This CDR3 contains 14 residues. The V gene's germline CDR1 is SGHTA and CDR2 FQGNSA. The CDR3 here is CASSYLGTGDGYTF. CDR3 bases: TGTGCCAGCAGCTACCTCGGGACAGGGGATGGCTACACCTTC. Filled out from reference TRBV7-2 and TRBJ1-2, the complete variable domain reads GAGVSQSPSNKVTEKGKDVELRCDPISGHTALYWYRQSLGQGLEFLIYFQGNSAPDKSGLPSDRFSAERTGGSVSTLTIQRTQQEDSAVYLCASSYLGTGDGYTFGSGTRLTVV.

The chain links TRBV4-2 to TRBJ2-1, with 10 nucleotides matching TRBD2. Germline V gene data show CDR1 as LGHNA and CDR2 as YNFKEQ. This CDR3 has 15 amino acids. J gave up 8 bases and V 0 bases, and 4 bases lay outside the gene matches. CDR3 bases: TGTGCCAGCAGCCAAGATGGCCTAGCGGGGGATGAGCAGTTCTTC. It yields the protein CASSQDGLAGDEQFF.

The chain recombines TRBV10-3 with TRBJ2-7; 9 nucleotides line up with TRBD1. This CDR3 has 11 amino acids. V lost 9 bases, J lost 4 bases, and 1 base stayed unmatched. From germline, CDR1 is ENHRY and CDR2 SYGVKD. This CDR3 reads CAIGQGYEQYF. Written as DNA, the CDR3 is TGTGCCATTGGACAGGGGTACGAGCAGTACTTC.

The chain has TRBV2 and TRBJ1-2; no clear D. Germline V CDR1 and CDR2: SNHLY, FYNNEI. The CDR3 is 14 residues long. Trimming left V 7 bases short and J 5 bases short, with 17 bases between. For the CDR3, the DNA is TGTGCCAGCACCCGGGCCCGAGGTGGTTATGGCTACACCTTC. It is translated as CASTRARGGYGYTF.

The chain recombines TRBV5-1 with TRBJ1-2; 9 bases are shared with TRBD1. CDR3 length equals 14 residues. Germline V CDR1 and CDR2: SGHRS, YFSETQ. With V trimmed by 3 bases and J by 4 bases, 4 bases remained unmatched. This CDR3 reads CASSSTGGAYGYTF. DNA for the CDR3: TGCGCCAGCAGCTCAACAGGGGGCGCCTATGGCTACACCTTC.

The rearrangement links TRBV5-4 to TRBJ2-7; no clear D gene. Trimming shortened V by 1 base and J by 11 bases, and 13 bases separated the two germline ends. Germline V lookup: CDR1 SGHNT, CDR2 YYREEE (reference sequence). The CDR3 is made up of 12 amino acids. CDR3 protein: CASSLSGFREYF. CDR3 coding DNA: TGTGCCAGCAGCTTGTCGGGCTTTAGGGAGTACTTC. Filled out from reference TRBV5-4 and TRBJ2-7, the complete variable domain reads ETGVTQSPTHLIKTRGQQVTLRCSSQSGHNTVSWYQQALGQGPQFIFQYYREEENGRGNFPPRFSGLQFPNYSSELNVNALELDDSALYLCASSLSGFREYFGPGTRLTVT.

This chain uses TRBV19 with TRBJ2-6; the D is unclear. The CDR3 is made up of 15 amino acids. CDR1 is LNHDA and CDR2 is SQIVND in the germline V gene (reference sequence). Trimming took 3 bases from V and 0 from J, leaving 6 bases between them. The CDR3 nucleotides are TGTGCCAGTAGTATGGTGGCCTCTGGGGCCAACGTCCTGACTTTC. Protein: CASSMVASGANVLTF. The full variable domain, in which reference TRBV19 and TRBJ2-6 provide the parts outside the CDR3, is DGGITQSPKYLFRKEGQNVTLSCEQNLNHDAMYWYRQDPGQGLRLIYYSQIVNDFQKGDIAEGYSVSREKKESFPLTVTSAQKNPTAFYLCASSMVASGANVLTFGAGSRLTVL.

J is TRBJ1-2 and V is TRBV29-1; D possibly corresponds to TRBD1 (6 bases). Per the germline V gene, CDR1 is SQVTM and CDR2 is ANQGSEA. V lost 4 bases and J lost 7, with 16 bases in between. The CDR3 sequence is 13 residues long. Here the CDR3 DNA reads TGCAGCGTTGGAGCAGGGGCTGACCCTGGCTACACCTTC. Protein: CSVGAGADPGYTF.

The chain has TRBV5-4 and TRBJ2-5; TRBD2 agrees at 8 bases. Germline CDR1 is SGHNT and CDR2 is YYREEE (reference sequence). There are 14 residues in the CDR3. V was pared by 5 bases and J by 3 bases, with 6 bases of the junction left unmatched. The CDR3 DNA follows: TGTGCCAGCAGTAGGTCACTAGCGGAAGAGACCCAGTACTTC. Its translation: CASSRSLAEETQYF.

This chain joins TRBV29-1 and TRBJ2-5; no clear D gene. The CDR3 covers 11 residues. The ends were cut back, 4 bases at V and 11 bases at J, with 14 bases in the middle. Germline lookup yields CDR1 SQVTM and CDR2 ANQGSEA. The CDR3 DNA follows: TGCAGCGTTGGGGGTCCTTCTAGGCAGTACTTC. Residues: CSVGGPSRQYF.

V gene TRBV7-9 combines with J gene TRBJ1-5; D not certain. The V gene lost 4 bases and the J gene lost 1 base, with 14 bases spanning the gap. Germline loops: CDR1 SEHNR, CDR2 FQNEAQ (reference sequence). This CDR3 has 16 residues. The CDR3 sequence is CASSWGSGGSNQPQHF. For the CDR3, the DNA is TGTGCCAGCAGCTGGGGTTCGGGTGGGAGCAATCAGCCCCAGCATTTT.

This clone came up a few times. V usage is TRBV5-6 and J usage is TRBJ1-1, with D possibly TRBD1 on 6 matching bases. Trimming shortened V by 1 base and J by 1 base, and 11 bases separated the two germline ends. The CDR3 has 15 amino acids. Germline V lookup: CDR1 SGHDT, CDR2 YYEEEE. The CDR3 DNA is TGTGCCAGCAGCTTGATGGACAGCCAGAACACTGAAGCTTTCTTT. It encodes CASSLMDSQNTEAFF.

This clone showed up just once. The chain carries TRBV7-2 and TRBJ1-2, with D possibly TRBD1 on 5 matching bases. In germline, CDR1 is SGHTA, CDR2 FQGNSA. The length of the CDR3 is 14 residues. Trimming took off 4 bases at V and 5 bases at J, with 14 bases between the two ends. CDR3 protein: CASSSPRVEYGYTF. CDR3 in DNA: TGTGCCAGCAGCTCGCCCAGGGTGGAATATGGCTACACCTTC.

This chain connects TRBV28 to TRBJ2-1; 11 bases line up with TRBD2. CDR3 length: 15 amino acids. Germline-derived CDR1 and CDR2 are MDHEN and SYDVKM. V shed 2 bases and J 9 bases; nucleotides not matched to a gene: 6. The CDR3 sequence is CASSLLAGGIAEQFF. CDR3 DNA: TGTGCCAGCAGTTTACTAGCGGGGGGAATTGCTGAGCAGTTCTTC.

V usage is TRBV15 and J usage is TRBJ2-3, with TRBD1 as a possible D gene (5 bases). Germline CDR1 LNHNV, CDR2 YYDKDF (reference sequence). The V gene lost 4 bases and the J gene lost 4 bases, with 15 bases spanning the gap. This CDR3 is built from 15 residues. CDR3 sequence reads: CATSIGYGAADTQYF. The DNA for the CDR3 is TGTGCCACCAGCATTGGGTATGGGGCAGCAGATACGCAGTATTTT.

This clone was counted only a few times. The chain has TRBV4-2 and TRBJ2-5; 8 nucleotides match TRBD1. Germline V gene lookup returns CDR1 LGHNA and CDR2 YNFKEQ. This CDR3 has 16 amino acids. With 1 base clipped from V and 5 bases from J, the junction kept 9 bases outside the gene matches. CDR3 region: CASSQATGETRETQYF. The CDR3 DNA follows: TGTGCCAGCAGCCAAGCGACAGGGGAAACTCGGGAGACCCAGTACTTC.

The V gene is TRBV29-1, the J gene TRBJ1-1, with D perhaps TRBD1 (5 bases). The CDR3 is 13 amino acids. Germline-derived CDR1 and CDR2 are SQVTM and ANQGSEA. The V gene lost 4 bases and the J gene lost 8 bases, with 17 bases spanning the gap. CDR3 bases: TGCAGCGTTGCAGAACAAACAGGAGTCGAAGCTTTCTTT. This encodes CSVAEQTGVEAFF.

This chain links TRBV30 with TRBJ1-1; the D gene is possibly TRBD1 (5 bases). V shed 2 bases and J shed 5 bases, with 9 bases lying between them. From germline, CDR1 is GTSNPN and CDR2 SVGIG (reference sequence). The CDR3 is made up of 12 amino acids. The CDR3 reads CAWSRGETEAFF. For the CDR3, the DNA is TGTGCCTGGAGTCGAGGGGAAACTGAAGCTTTCTTT.

The V call is TRBV29-1, the J call TRBJ1-2; D uncertain. The CDR3 loop spans 11 amino acids. Germline values: CDR1 SQVTM, CDR2 ANQGSEA. V shed 7 bases and J shed 2 bases, with 8 bases lying between them. CDR3 residues: CSADENYGYTF. The CDR3 coding sequence is TGCAGCGCTGACGAAAACTATGGCTACACCTTC.

This chain uses TRBV29-1 with TRBJ2-7; 7 positions match TRBD1. This CDR3 region has 13 residues. Germline CDR1 SQVTM, CDR2 ANQGSEA. The J segment lost 5 bases and the V segment lost 6 bases, leaving 10 bases of the junction unmatched. The CDR3 DNA is TGCAGCGTCGCCGACAGGGTACTAGACGAGCAGTACTTC. Protein product: CSVADRVLDEQYF.

The CDR3 spells CASSLVGAYNEQFF. CDR3 DNA sequence: TGTGCCAGCAGCTTAGTGGGGGCTTACAATGAGCAGTTCTTC. The J gene is TRBJ2-1, the V gene TRBV11-1, with D perhaps matching TRBD1 (6 bases). The CDR3 contains 14 residues. The V end lost 1 base, the J end lost 4 bases, and 8 bases lay between the germline ends. Germline V lookup: CDR1 SGHAT, CDR2 FQDESV (reference sequence).